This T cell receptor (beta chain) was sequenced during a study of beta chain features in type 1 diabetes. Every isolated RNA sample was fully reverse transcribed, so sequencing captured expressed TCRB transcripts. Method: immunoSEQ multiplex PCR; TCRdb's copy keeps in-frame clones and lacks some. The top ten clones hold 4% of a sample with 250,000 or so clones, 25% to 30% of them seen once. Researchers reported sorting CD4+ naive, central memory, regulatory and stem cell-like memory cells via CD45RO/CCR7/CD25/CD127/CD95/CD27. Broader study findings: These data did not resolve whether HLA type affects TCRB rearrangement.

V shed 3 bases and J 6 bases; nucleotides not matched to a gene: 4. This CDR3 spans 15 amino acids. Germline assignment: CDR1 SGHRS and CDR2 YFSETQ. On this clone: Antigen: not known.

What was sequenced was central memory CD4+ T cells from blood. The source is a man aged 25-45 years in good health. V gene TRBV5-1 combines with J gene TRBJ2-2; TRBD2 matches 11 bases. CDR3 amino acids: CASSSLAGGPGELFF. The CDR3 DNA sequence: TGCGCCAGCAGCTCCCTAGCGGGGGGCCCCGGGGAGCTGTTTTTT.